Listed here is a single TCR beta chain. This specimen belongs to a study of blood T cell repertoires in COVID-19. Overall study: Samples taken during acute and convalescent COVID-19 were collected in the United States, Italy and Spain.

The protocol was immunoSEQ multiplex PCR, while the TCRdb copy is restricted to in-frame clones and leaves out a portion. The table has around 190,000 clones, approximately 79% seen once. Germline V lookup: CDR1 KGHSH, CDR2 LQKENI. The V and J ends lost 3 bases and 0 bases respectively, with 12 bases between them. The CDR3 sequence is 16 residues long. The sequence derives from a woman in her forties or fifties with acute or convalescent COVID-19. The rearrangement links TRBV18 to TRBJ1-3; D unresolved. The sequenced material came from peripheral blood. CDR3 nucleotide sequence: TGTGCCAGCTCACCTGACGCAGGTTTCTCTGGAAACACCATATATTTT. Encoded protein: CASSPDAGFSGNTIYF.